Listed below are T cell receptor beta chains from one sample, sequenced in a study of T cell changes during pregnancy in multiple sclerosis. Here immunoSEQ multiplex PCR was the method, and the copy in TCRdb shows in-frame clones only, minus some. Among about 43,000 clones listed, roughly nine tenths were seen once. The material sequenced was peripheral blood, taken in the second trimester of pregnancy. The receptors derive from a female donor in good health, enrolled as a control in a pregnancy study. The CDR3 runs from the conserved cysteine through the conserved F or W. The order of the fields is clone size, D gene, J gene, V gene, CDR3 DNA, CDR3 protein. The D gene is left open where the match is weak. Size tells how often a clone was seen (once, few, many) or the class of an expanded clone, and some rows leave it out.

.	TRBD2	TRBJ2-1	TRBV7-2	TGTGCCAGCAGCTACGGGACTAGCGGGACGCATGAGCAGTTCTTC	CASSYGTSGTHEQFF
.	.	TRBJ1-1	TRBV30	TGTGCCTGGAGTGTCAGGGGAGGGACTGAAGCTTTCTTT	CAWSVRGGTEAFF
.	.	TRBJ2-2	TRBV27	TGTGCCAGCAGACTCGGACAGAACACCGGGGAGCTGTTTTTT	CASRLGQNTGELFF
few	.	TRBJ1-1	TRBV29-1	TGCAGCGTTGAATTGGTTGGGAGCACTGAAGCTTTCTTT	CSVELVGSTEAFF
.	TRBD2	TRBJ2-7	TRBV19	TGTGCCAGTAGGGCCCGGACTAGCGAGCAGTACTTC	CASRARTSEQYF
.	TRBD2	TRBJ2-7	TRBV7-2	TGTGCCAGCAGCTTATTGCCCCTGACTAGCGCGAGGACCTACGAGCAGTACTTC	CASSLLPLTSARTYEQYF
.	.	TRBJ2-7	TRBV27	TGTGCCAGCAAAGGGGGCTACGAGCAGTACTTC	CASKGGYEQYF
.	TRBD1	TRBJ1-5	TRBV11-2	TGTGCCAGCAGCTTAGCAGGGGGCCAGCCCCAGCATTTT	CASSLAGGQPQHF
.	TRBD1	TRBJ2-3	TRBV6-6	TGTGCCAGCAGTCGCGGACAGGTCACAGATACGCAGTATTTT	CASSRGQVTDTQYF
.	.	TRBJ1-6	TRBV9	TGTGCCAGCAGCGTATGGGCAGGGGCGAAAACACCCCTCCACTTT	CASSVWAGAKTPLHF
.	TRBD2	TRBJ2-1	TRBV5-1	TGCGCCAGCAGCTTGCCAGCGGGATACTACAATGAGCAGTTCTTC	CASSLPAGYYNEQFF
.	.	TRBJ2-7	TRBV5-6	TGTGCCAGCAGCTTCAGCGGAACCTACGAGCAGTACTTC	CASSFSGTYEQYF
once	TRBD2	TRBJ2-1	TRBV19	TGTGCCAGTAGTAGCCCGGGACTAGCTTCCTACAATGAGCAGTTCTTC	CASSSPGLASYNEQFF
.	.	TRBJ1-4	TRBV4-2	TGTGCCAGCAGCCCCGAGCTTAATGAAAAACTGTTTTTT	CASSPELNEKLFF
.	.	TRBJ2-1	TRBV12-5	TGTGCTACAGGGTTGGTTAGCAATGAGCAGTTCTTC	CATGLVSNEQFF
once	TRBD1	TRBJ1-4	TRBV27	TGTGCCAGCAGTCACCGGGACAGAGCTGAAAAACTGTTTTTT	CASSHRDRAEKLFF
many	TRBD1	TRBJ2-7	TRBV30	TGTGCCTGGAAACAGGACAGGGACAGCTCCTACGAGCAGTACTTC	CAWKQDRDSSYEQYF
.	.	TRBJ1-4	TRBV19	TGTGCCAGTAGTGCTCAGGGTTCTAATGAAAAACTGTTTTTT	CASSAQGSNEKLFF
.	TRBD1	TRBJ2-7	TRBV7-2	TGTGCCAGCAGCTTGAGGGGGGACAGGGGTCTTTACGAGCAGTACTTC	CASSLRGDRGLYEQYF
.	TRBD1	TRBJ2-7	TRBV5-6	TGTGCCAGCAGTGCCGGGACAGGGGTCGAGCAGTACTTC	CASSAGTGVEQYF
.	TRBD1	TRBJ1-1	TRBV7-9	TGTGCCAGCAGCTTAGAGGGACAGGGTTTGACTGAAGCTTTCTTT	CASSLEGQGLTEAFF
once	TRBD1	TRBJ1-2	TRBV11-3	TGTGCCAGCAGCCCGACAGGGGAGGCTGGCTACACCTTC	CASSPTGEAGYTF
once	.	TRBJ2-2	TRBV7-9	.	CASSFRFGELFF
.	.	TRBJ1-2	TRBV9	TGTGCCAGCAGCGTAGGGGGGCTCTATGGCTACACCTTC	CASSVGGLYGYTF
.	TRBD1	TRBJ1-2	TRBV6-1	TGTGCCAGCAGTGAAGAATCAGGGCCCTTGGTAGGGGGCGGTCTTTATGGCTACACCTTC	CASSEESGPLVGGGLYGYTF
.	.	TRBJ1-5	TRBV30	TGTGCCTGGAGTGTTGGGGGGAGTAGCAATCAGCCCCAGCATTTT	CAWSVGGSSNQPQHF
.	TRBD2	TRBJ2-3	TRBV10-3	TGTGCCATCAGTGACCGGACTAGCGGACCCACAGATACGCAGTATTTT	CAISDRTSGPTDTQYF
.	.	TRBJ2-3	TRBV19	TGTGCCAGTAGTCGCTCAGGGGTCGTAGGCACAGATACGCAGTATTTT	CASSRSGVVGTDTQYF
once	TRBD1	TRBJ2-3	TRBV13	TGTGCCAGCAGGCGGGACAGGGGGTTACACACAGATACGCAGTATTTT	CASRRDRGLHTDTQYF
.	.	TRBJ2-3	TRBV19	TGTGCCAGTAGTACCACTAGTGGGGGCACAGATACGCAGTATTTT	CASSTTSGGTDTQYF
.	.	TRBJ1-2	TRBV19	TGTGCCAGTAGTATAGATCGGGGTGACTATGGCTACACCTTC	CASSIDRGDYGYTF
few	TRBD1	TRBJ1-1	TRBV7-9	TGTGCCAGCAGCCTTCCAGGGGGCGGGACTGAAGCTTTCTTT	CASSLPGGGTEAFF
.	.	TRBJ2-5	TRBV6-4	TGTGCCAGCAGTATGGCAGAACAAGAGACCCAGTACTTC	CASSMAEQETQYF
.	.	TRBJ1-5	TRBV7-2	TGTGCCAGCAGCTTTGAAGATGTGCGGGATCAGCCCCAGCATTTT	CASSFEDVRDQPQHF
.	.	TRBJ1-1	TRBV7-9	TGTGCCGGGCGACACGGGAACACTGAAGCTTTCTTT	CAGRHGNTEAFF